The 25 T cell receptor beta chains presented below share a single source sample, sequenced in a study of T cells in Graves' hyperthyroidism and ophthalmopathy. Researchers amplified the TCR beta CDR3 regions from RNA transcripts. TCR CDR3 regions were first amplified by RT-PCR with HTBI primers. TCRdb ran MiXCR on the multiplex PCR reads and lists one entry per CDR3 protein. The profile shows around 560,000 distinct CDR3 sequences, 16% of them singletons. Material for sequencing was blood. All receptors come from a woman aged 18 to 35 with Graves' hyperthyroidism.

This clonotype was counted between two and nine times. V and J are TRBV3-1 and TRBJ2-7, with TRBD1 matching over 12 bases. The germline CDR1 and CDR2 sequences are LGHDT and YNNKEL (reference sequence). This CDR3 comprises 15 residues. J gave up 6 bases and V 4 bases, and 7 bases lay outside the gene matches. CDR3 coding DNA: TGTGCCAGCAGCCTCGGGACAGGGGGCTTAAGCGAGCAGTACTTC. Protein product: CASSLGTGGLSEQYF.

CDR3 region: CAFKTSPAGGSTGELFF. CDR3 bases: TGTGCTTTTAAGACGAGCCCAGCGGGAGGGTCCACCGGGGAGCTGTTTTTT. This chain connects TRBV2 to TRBJ2-2; 10 bases match TRBD2. Looked up from germline, CDR1 is SNHLY and CDR2 is FYNNEI. The CDR3 spans 17 residues.

In this sample, this clonotype turned up many times. The chain carries TRBV6-2 or TRBV6-3 and TRBJ1-2; D call uncertain. Germline V CDR1 and CDR2: MNHEY, SVGEGT. V lost 6 bases and J lost 4, with 12 bases in between. This CDR3 has 13 residues. The CDR3 loop is CASRRVRLYGYTF. The CDR3 coding sequence is TGTGCCAGCAGGAGAGTTCGCCTCTATGGCTACACCTTC.

Ten or more counts support this clonotype. The chain carries TRBV20-1 and TRBJ1-1; D might be TRBD1 (5 bases). In germline, CDR1 is DFQATT, CDR2 SNEGSKA (reference sequence). This CDR3 is 15 amino acids long. The V end was cut by 0 bases, the J end by 4 bases, with 15 bases between. CDR3 sequence (DNA): TGCAGTGCTAGAGATCGGTGGGGGGGACGCACTGAAGCTTTCTTT. Its translation: CSARDRWGGRTEAFF.

This clonotype was observed at least ten times. The V and J genes are TRBV20-1 and TRBJ2-3; D is undetermined. The CDR3 totals 13 residues. Trimming cost V 3 bases and J 3 bases, with 10 bases left between them. Germline V lookup: CDR1 DFQATT, CDR2 SNEGSKA (reference sequence). CDR3 bases: TGCAGTGCTAGTGGTAGGGAAACAGATACGCAGTATTTT. Amino acid sequence: CSASGRETDTQYF.

This clonotype was picked up many times. The rearrangement links TRBV20-1 to TRBJ2-1; D possibly corresponds to TRBD1 (6 bases). The CDR3 consists of 17 residues. CDR1 and CDR2 from the germline V gene are DFQATT and SNEGSKA (reference sequence). Trimming removed 2 bases from V and 3 bases from J, with 20 bases in between. The CDR3 loop is CSARWQDSPSFYNEQFF. The CDR3 DNA reads TGCAGTGCTAGATGGCAGGACAGCCCCTCTTTCTACAATGAGCAGTTCTTC.

With regard to this clonotype: Here the CDR3 omits its conserved ending phenylalanine or tryptophan, so a read error is the likely source. The rearrangement uses TRBV28 and TRBJ2-4; no clear D gene. The CDR3 has 13 amino acids. V was shortened by 4 bases and J by 7 bases, with 11 bases between the two germline ends. From germline, CDR1 is MDHEN and CDR2 SYDVKM. CDR3 in DNA: TGTGCCAGCAGTTACTCTTACCAGAACATTCAGTACTCC. Protein product: CASSYSYQNIQYS.

This clonotype occurred many times. The rearrangement joins TRBV12-3 or TRBV12-4 to TRBJ2-7; 7 nucleotides match TRBD1. The CDR3 is 13 residues long. J was trimmed by 7 bases and V by 3 bases; bases with no gene match: 6. The DNA of the CDR3 is TGTGCCAGCAGTTTGGGGCAGGGGGTAGAGCAGTACTTC. Translation gives CASSLGQGVEQYF.

This clonotype occurred a few times. The rearrangement uses TRBV24-1 and TRBJ2-3, with TRBD2 matching over 10 bases. Germline V lookup: CDR1 KGHDR, CDR2 SFDVKD. V was clipped by 4 bases and J by 3 bases; unmatched bases: 9. The CDR3 is made up of 17 amino acids. CDR3 protein: CATSEGARTSGTDTQYF. CDR3 in DNA: TGTGCCACCAGTGAGGGGGCCAGGACTAGCGGAACAGATACGCAGTATTTT.

This clonotype was seen a few times. The V gene is TRBV6-1, the J gene TRBJ1-1; no clear D. The CDR3 consists of 14 residues. The V end was cut by 7 bases, the J end by 0 bases, with 12 bases between. Germline assignment: CDR1 MNHNS and CDR2 SASEGT. The CDR3 sequence is CASILRVMNTEAFF. CDR3 coding DNA: TGTGCCAGCATATTGAGGGTGATGAACACTGAAGCTTTCTTT.

CDR3 coding DNA: TGTGCCAGCAGTTTGACAGCTTTCTATGGCTACACCTTC. It is translated as CASSLTAFYGYTF. The chain has TRBV27 and TRBJ1-2; weak D call: TRBD1 (5 bases). Germline CDR1 MNHEY, CDR2 SMNVEV (reference sequence). Trimming took off 3 bases at V and 4 bases at J, with 9 bases between the two ends. This CDR3 has 13 residues.

The chain joins TRBV12-3 or TRBV12-4 to TRBJ1-2; D gene unclear. V was trimmed by 3 bases and J by 7 bases, leaving 21 bases between them. The CDR3 is 16 residues long. In DNA, the CDR3 is TGTGCCAGCAGTTTTTTCGAGAGGGTAGGGCCTGCTGGCTACACCTTC. Translated: CASSFFERVGPAGYTF.

This clonotype was seen at least ten times. V is TRBV6-2 or TRBV6-3 and J is TRBJ2-3; no clear D. CDR3 length equals 14 residues. Trimming removed 5 bases from V and 0 bases from J, with 9 bases in between. Per germline, CDR1 MNHEY and CDR2 SVGEGT. CDR3 nucleotide sequence: TGTGCCAGCAGTCCACGAGAAAGCACAGATACGCAGTATTTT. It encodes CASSPRESTDTQYF.

This clonotype showed up many times. V gene TRBV12-3 or TRBV12-4 combines with J gene TRBJ2-7; TRBD2 aligns across 10 bases. CDR3 length: 15 residues. Trimming took 5 bases from V and 0 from J; bases not matched to a gene: 4. The CDR3 DNA sequence: TGTGCCAGCAGTACTAGCGGGAAGAACTCCTACGAGCAGTACTTC. Amino acids: CASSTSGKNSYEQYF.

This clonotype showed up just a few times. The J gene is TRBJ2-4, the V gene TRBV6-5; D gene unclear. CDR1 is MNHEY and CDR2 is SVGAGI in the germline V gene. This CDR3 spans 15 amino acids. V was cut by 0 bases and J by 0 bases, with 6 bases left in between. The CDR3 is CASSYSNGAKNIQYF. CDR3 nucleotide sequence: TGTGCCAGCAGTTACTCGAACGGAGCCAAAAACATTCAGTACTTC.

In its sample, this clonotype was seen a few times. The chain links TRBV7-2 to TRBJ2-7; no firm D call. CDR3 length: 14 amino acids. CDR1 and CDR2 (germline): SGHTA, FQGNSA. The V gene lost 3 bases and the J gene lost 9 bases, with 18 bases spanning the gap. The CDR3 loop is CASSLRRSSGGQYF. The CDR3 DNA sequence: TGTGCCAGCAGCTTGAGGCGATCTTCCGGTGGGCAGTACTTC. The entire variable domain, with the rest obtained from reference TRBV7-2 and TRBJ2-7, is as follows: GAGVSQSPSNKVTEKGKDVELRCDPISGHTALYWYRQSLGQGLEFLIYFQGNSAPDKSGLPSDRFSAERTGGSVSTLTIQRTQQEDSAVYLCASSLRRSSGGQYFGPGTRLTVT.

The sample holds a few counts of this clonotype. This could be a read error, since a much larger clone is one nucleotide away. The chain couples TRBV11-3 to TRBJ2-5, with 7 bases matching TRBD1. This CDR3 has 13 amino acids. Germline-derived CDR1 and CDR2 are SGHNT and YENEEA. V was pared by 1 base and J by 13 bases, with 9 bases of the junction left unmatched. The CDR3 DNA reads TGTGCCAGCAGCTTAGCGGGACAGATCCGCCCGTACTTC. It encodes CASSLAGQIRPYF.

At least ten counts were recorded for this clonotype. This sequence joins TRBV7-3 and TRBJ1-2; a weak D match, TRBD1 (6 bases). The CDR3 consists of 15 residues. Germline CDR1 is SGHTA and CDR2 is FQGTGA. V lost 2 bases to trimming and J lost 3 bases, with 13 bases between them. This chain's CDR3 is CASSLFRDTHYGYTF. CDR3 DNA sequence: TGTGCCAGCAGCTTATTCCGGGACACTCACTATGGCTACACCTTC.

This clonotype was counted many times. The gene calls are TRBV28 and TRBJ1-2, with D possibly matching TRBD1 (5 bases). The CDR3 loop spans 14 amino acids. Looked up from germline, CDR1 is MDHEN and CDR2 is SYDVKM. Trimming took off 6 bases at V and 4 bases at J, with 15 bases between the two ends. The CDR3 loop is CASSRVGVSYGYTF. The CDR3 DNA is TGTGCCAGCAGCAGGGTAGGGGTTTCCTATGGCTACACCTTC.

This clonotype was seen only a few times. The gene calls are TRBV6-1 and TRBJ1-5, with D uncertain. Germline lookup yields CDR1 MNHNS and CDR2 SASEGT. This CDR3 is 13 amino acids long. V was trimmed by 6 bases and J by 1 base, leaving 7 bases between them. This chain's CDR3 is CASRLSSNQPQHF. The CDR3 nucleotides are TGTGCCAGCAGGCTTAGCAGCAATCAGCCCCAGCATTTT.

This clonotype was counted only a few times. The chain is built from TRBV6-2 or TRBV6-3 and TRBJ1-2, with TRBD1 matching 8 bases. V lost 6 bases to trimming and J lost 4 bases; unmatched junction nucleotides: 7. The germline gives CDR1 MNHEY, CDR2 SVGEGT. The CDR3 covers 14 residues. CDR3 sequence reads: CASRPTGGLYGYTF. CDR3 nucleotides: TGTGCCAGCAGGCCCACAGGGGGGCTCTATGGCTACACCTTC.

This clonotype showed up many times. The rearrangement links TRBV7-8 to TRBJ2-7, with D possibly being TRBD1 (5 bases). V was cut by 5 bases and J by 0 bases, with 17 bases left in between. The CDR3 loop spans 16 amino acids. Germline CDR1 and CDR2: SGHVS and FQNEAQ. DNA of the CDR3: TGTGCCAGCAGCCCCTGGGGCAGGCAAAACTCCTACGAGCAGTACTTC. This gives the protein CASSPWGRQNSYEQYF.

This clonotype was detected many times. The chain has TRBV5-1 and TRBJ1-1; the D is unclear. The CDR3 is 13 residues long. Looked up from germline, CDR1 is SGHRS and CDR2 is YFSETQ. V was cut by 4 bases and J by 7 bases, with 14 bases left in between. The CDR3 nucleotides read TGCGCCAGCAGCCGAACAAATGATTTTGAAGCTTTCTTT. This encodes CASSRTNDFEAFF.

This clonotype was seen ten or more times. The V and J genes are TRBV6-1 and TRBJ2-3, with D unresolved. The V end lost 6 bases, the J end lost 2 bases, and 9 bases lay between the germline ends. Germline loops: CDR1 MNHNS, CDR2 SASEGT. The CDR3 extends over 13 amino acids. This CDR3 is CASRRQITDTQYF. The DNA for the CDR3 is TGTGCCAGCAGACGACAAATCACAGATACGCAGTATTTT.

This clonotype occurred many times. Written as DNA, the CDR3 is TGCGCCAGCAGCGCGGGACAGTCCCTTCTCTACAATGAGCAGTTCTTC. This translates into CASSAGQSLLYNEQFF. V usage is TRBV5-1 and J usage is TRBJ2-1, with a possible D match to TRBD1 (7 bases). Looked up from germline, CDR1 is SGHRS and CDR2 is YFSETQ. The CDR3 loop spans 16 amino acids. The ends were cut back, 4 bases at V and 3 bases at J, with 17 bases in the middle.